This T cell receptor (beta chain) was observed in a study of OX40 agonist ivuxolimab in advanced cancers. Background for the entire study: Ivuxolimab was a fully human IgG2 agonistic monoclonal antibody targeting the costimulatory receptor OX40 (CD134). Intravenous ivuxolimab was administered to patients every 2 weeks at six dose levels: 0.01, 0.1, 0.3, 1.5, 3 and 10 mg/kg. Of the roughly 51 patients in dose escalation, about 20 had hepatocellular carcinoma, roughly 15 had melanoma, 9 had renal cell carcinoma and 9 had head and neck cancer. In the dose-escalation cohort, over 65% of patients were male, and the mean age was approximately 55 years, with a range of about 20 to 90. Prior anti-PD-1, anti-PD-L1 or anti-CTLA-4 therapy was permitted, and 30% to 50% of dose-escalation patients had received checkpoint inhibitors. Partial responses were achieved by three dose-escalation patients, of whom one had hepatocellular carcinoma and two had cutaneous melanoma. The point of sequencing TCRbeta in the periphery was to test whether ivuxolimab changed TCR sequence diversity and drove clonal T-cell expansion. The paper reports the monotherapy dose-escalation portion (N of about 47 patients) of the phase I ivuxolimab trial. General findings and caveats noted by the study authors: After ivuxolimab, more expanded clones were found on average in CD8+ T cells than in CD4+ T cells. Partial responders in the 0.1-3.0 mg/kg groups had among the lowest normalized peripheral clonal expansion, especially among CD8+ T cells. At doses of 0.1 to 3.0 mg/kg, clonal expansion of both CD4+ and CD8+ blood T cells was observed from baseline to week 6. Low levels of normalized T-cell clonal expansion were also seen in some patients who did not respond. The antigen specificity of the peripheral T cells that underwent clonal expansion was not determined.

As regards this clone: No antigen is known for it. Base qualities are missing; no much larger clone stands one base away.

Taken from the germline V gene, the CDR1 and CDR2 loops are SNHLY and FYNNEI. The V and J ends are trimmed by 5 bases and 4 bases, leaving 14 bases between them. Inclusive of the bounding cysteine and phenylalanine, the CDR3 is 14 residues long. This entry keeps only the CDR3 DNA: 42 bases, framed from base 1. Patients with a history of autoimmune disease or receiving systemic immunosuppression were excluded from the trial. Peripheral blood for TCR sequencing was collected from all dose cohorts at baseline, on cycle 4 day 1, and on cycle 7 day 1. The samples were drawn from a first-in-human, open-label, multicenter phase I dose-escalation trial of ivuxolimab. Adults with locally advanced or metastatic head and neck squamous cell, hepatocellular, melanoma or renal cell carcinoma were enrolled in the trial. Before TCR sequencing, CD4+ and CD8+ T cells were separately sorted from peripheral blood. To sequence the TCRbeta CDR3 region, genomic DNA was isolated from the sorted cells. The immunoSEQ Assay was used for sequencing of TCRbeta CDR3 regions. TCRdb holds this immuneACCESS table with in-frame rearrangements only. Some clones are missing; in checked studies, unresolved V genes explain under half, and the rest has no known cause. The sample has fewer than 95,000 clones on record, 85% to 90% of them singletons. The top ten clones comprise 6.5% to 8.5% of the sample.

The sequencing used CD4+ or CD8+ T cells sorted from blood, collected in a trial of the OX40 agonist ivuxolimab. The clonotype originates from an adult with an advanced solid tumor such as melanoma, head and neck, liver or kidney cancer. This chain joins TRBV2 to TRBJ1-2, with the D gene call left open. The bases are TGTGCCAGCAGTACTACGAATGGGATCTATGGCTACACCTTC. It codes for CASSTTNGIYGYTF.